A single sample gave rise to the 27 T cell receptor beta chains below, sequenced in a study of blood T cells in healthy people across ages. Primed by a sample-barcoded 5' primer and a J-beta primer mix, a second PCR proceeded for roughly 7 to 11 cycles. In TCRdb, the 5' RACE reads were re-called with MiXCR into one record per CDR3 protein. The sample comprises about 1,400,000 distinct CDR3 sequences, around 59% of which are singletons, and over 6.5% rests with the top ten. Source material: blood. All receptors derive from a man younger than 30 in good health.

The CDR3 coding sequence is TGTGCCAGCAGGGCGCTGGCTGGGGAGCTGTTTTTT. It encodes CASRALAGELFF. The rearrangement links TRBV12-3 or TRBV12-4 to TRBJ2-2; D unclear. The germline V and J ends were trimmed by 6 bases and 8 bases, with 10 bases remaining between them. The CDR3 spans 12 residues.

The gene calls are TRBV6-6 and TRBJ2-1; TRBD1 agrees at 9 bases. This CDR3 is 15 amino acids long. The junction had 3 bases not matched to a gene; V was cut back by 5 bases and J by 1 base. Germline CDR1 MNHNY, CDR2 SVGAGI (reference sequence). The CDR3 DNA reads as TGTGCCAGCAGTGGGGACAGGGAATCCTACAATGAGCAGTTCTTC. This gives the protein CASSGDRESYNEQFF.

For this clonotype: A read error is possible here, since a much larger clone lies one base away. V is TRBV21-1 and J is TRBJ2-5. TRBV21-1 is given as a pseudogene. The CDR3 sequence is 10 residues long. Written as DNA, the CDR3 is TGTGCCAGCATTGAAGAGACCCAGTACTTC. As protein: CASIEETQYF.

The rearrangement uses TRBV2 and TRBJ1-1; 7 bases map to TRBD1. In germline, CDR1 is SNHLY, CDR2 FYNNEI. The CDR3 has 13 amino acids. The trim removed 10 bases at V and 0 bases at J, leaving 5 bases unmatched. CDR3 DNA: TGTGCCACGGGACAGCTTATGAACACTGAAGCTTTCTTT. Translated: CATGQLMNTEAFF.

The CDR3 DNA follows: TGTGCCAGCAGTTACCTCCCCGGGATCGATACGCAGTATTTT. It specifies CASSYLPGIDTQYF. This rearrangement joins TRBV6-2 or TRBV6-3 to TRBJ2-3; D might be TRBD2 (5 bases). In germline, CDR1 is MNHEY, CDR2 SVGEGT. Deletions cut 2 bases from V and 6 bases from J, with 12 bases between. This CDR3 contains 14 residues.

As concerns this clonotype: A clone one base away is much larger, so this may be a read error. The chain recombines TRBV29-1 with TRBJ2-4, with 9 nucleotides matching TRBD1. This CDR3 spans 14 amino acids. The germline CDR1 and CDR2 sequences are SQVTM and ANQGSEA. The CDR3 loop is CSATGGDGKNVQYF. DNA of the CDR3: TGCAGCGCCACAGGGGGCGATGGCAAAAACGTTCAGTACTTC.

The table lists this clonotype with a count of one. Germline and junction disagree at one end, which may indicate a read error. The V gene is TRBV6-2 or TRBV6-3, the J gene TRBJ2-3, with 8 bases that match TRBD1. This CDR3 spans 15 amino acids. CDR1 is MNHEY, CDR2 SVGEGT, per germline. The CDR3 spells CASSQHRGSIDTQYF. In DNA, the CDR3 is TGTGCCAGCAGTCAGCACAGGGGGAGCATAGATACGCAGTATTTT.

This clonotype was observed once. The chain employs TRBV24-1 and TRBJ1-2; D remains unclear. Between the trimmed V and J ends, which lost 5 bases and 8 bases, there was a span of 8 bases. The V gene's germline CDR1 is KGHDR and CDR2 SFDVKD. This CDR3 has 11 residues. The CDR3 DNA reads TGTGCCACCAGTGCGGGTCACGGCTACACCTTC. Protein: CATSAGHGYTF.

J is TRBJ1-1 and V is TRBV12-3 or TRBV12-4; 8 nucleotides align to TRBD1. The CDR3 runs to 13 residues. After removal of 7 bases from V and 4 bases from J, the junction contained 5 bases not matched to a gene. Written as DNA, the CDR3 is TGTGCCAGCATCAAAACAGGGGGCACTGAAGCTTTCTTT. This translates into CASIKTGGTEAFF.

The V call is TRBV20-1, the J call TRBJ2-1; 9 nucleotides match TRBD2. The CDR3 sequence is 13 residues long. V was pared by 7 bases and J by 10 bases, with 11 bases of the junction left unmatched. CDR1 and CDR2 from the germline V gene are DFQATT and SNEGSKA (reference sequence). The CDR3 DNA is TGCAGTGTCAAGGCGGGAGGGGCAAGGGAGCAGTTCTTC. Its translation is CSVKAGGAREQFF.

The CDR3 nucleotides are TGCAGTGCCGAGACTAGCGACCTCCATCGGGGCCAGTACTTC. Its protein product is CSAETSDLHRGQYF. V gene TRBV20-1 combines with J gene TRBJ2-7; 8 nucleotides line up with TRBD2. The CDR3 contains 14 residues. CDR1 DFQATT and CDR2 SNEGSKA come from the germline V gene (reference sequence). With 6 bases clipped from V and 10 bases from J, the junction kept 17 bases outside the gene matches.

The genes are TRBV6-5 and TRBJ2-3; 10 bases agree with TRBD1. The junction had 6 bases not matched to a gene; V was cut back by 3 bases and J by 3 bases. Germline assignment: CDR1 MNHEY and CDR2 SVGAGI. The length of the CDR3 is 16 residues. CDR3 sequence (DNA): TGTGCCAGCAGTTATCATAGGGGACAGGGGACAGATACGCAGTATTTT. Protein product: CASSYHRGQGTDTQYF.

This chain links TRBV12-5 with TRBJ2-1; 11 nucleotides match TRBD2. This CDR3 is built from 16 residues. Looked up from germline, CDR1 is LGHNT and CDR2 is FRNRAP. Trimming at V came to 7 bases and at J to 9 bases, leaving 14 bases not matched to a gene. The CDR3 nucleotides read TGTGCTAGTGTTTTCCTCCTAGCGGGGGGATCGGGTGAGCAGTTCTTC. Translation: CASVFLLAGGSGEQFF.

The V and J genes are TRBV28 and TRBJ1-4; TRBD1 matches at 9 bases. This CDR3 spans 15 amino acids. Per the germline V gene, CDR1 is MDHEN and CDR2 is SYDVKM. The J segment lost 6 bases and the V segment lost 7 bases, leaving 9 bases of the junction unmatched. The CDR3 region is CASKTPGTGHEKLFF. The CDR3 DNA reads TGTGCCAGCAAAACCCCCGGGACAGGGCATGAAAAACTGTTTTTT.

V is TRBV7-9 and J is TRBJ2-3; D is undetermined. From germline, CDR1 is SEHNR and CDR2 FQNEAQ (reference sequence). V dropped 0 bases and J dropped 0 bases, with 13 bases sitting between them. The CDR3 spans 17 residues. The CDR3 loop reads CASSLAGRTSSTDTQYF. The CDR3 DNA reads TGTGCCAGCAGCTTAGCCGGACGAACTTCTAGCACAGATACGCAGTATTTT. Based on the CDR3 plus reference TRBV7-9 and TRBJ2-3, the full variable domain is DTGVSQNPRHKITKRGQNVTFRCDPISEHNRLYWYRQTLGQGPEFLTYFQNEAQLEKSRLLSDRFSAERPKGSFSTLEIQRTEQGDSAMYLCASSLAGRTSSTDTQYFGPGTRLTVL.

CDR3 in DNA: TGTGCCAGCAGCCCTAACTTAGCTGAAGCTTTCTTT. Its translation: CASSPNLAEAFF. The chain carries TRBV11-2 and TRBJ1-1; D is ambiguous. Germline lookup yields CDR1 SGHAT and CDR2 FQNNGV. V lost 5 bases and J 6 bases, leaving 10 bases between the germline ends. This CDR3 is built from 12 residues.

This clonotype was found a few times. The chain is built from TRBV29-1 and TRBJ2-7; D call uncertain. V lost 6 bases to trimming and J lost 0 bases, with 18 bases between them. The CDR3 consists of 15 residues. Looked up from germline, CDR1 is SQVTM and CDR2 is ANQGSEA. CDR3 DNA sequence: TGCAGCGTGGGCCTCGGCAGCCGTTACTCCTACGAGCAGTACTTC. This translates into CSVGLGSRYSYEQYF.

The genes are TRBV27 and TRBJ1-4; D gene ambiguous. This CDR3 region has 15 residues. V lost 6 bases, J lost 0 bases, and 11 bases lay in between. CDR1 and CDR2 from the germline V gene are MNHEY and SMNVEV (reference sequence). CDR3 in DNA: TGTGCCAGCAGGGACGGAGATGCAACTAATGAAAAACTGTTTTTT. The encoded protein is CASRDGDATNEKLFF.

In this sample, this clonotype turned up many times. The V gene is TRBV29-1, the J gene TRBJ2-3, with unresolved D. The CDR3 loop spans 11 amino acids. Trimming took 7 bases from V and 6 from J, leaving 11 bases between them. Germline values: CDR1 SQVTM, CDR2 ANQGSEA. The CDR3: CSAAHADTQYF. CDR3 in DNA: TGCAGCGCCGCCCACGCCGATACGCAGTATTTT.

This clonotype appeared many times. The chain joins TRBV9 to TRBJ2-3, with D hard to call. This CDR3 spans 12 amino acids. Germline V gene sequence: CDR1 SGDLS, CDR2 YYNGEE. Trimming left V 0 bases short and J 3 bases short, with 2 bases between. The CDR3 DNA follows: TGTGCCAGCAGCGTAGGGACAGATACGCAGTATTTT. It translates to CASSVGTDTQYF.

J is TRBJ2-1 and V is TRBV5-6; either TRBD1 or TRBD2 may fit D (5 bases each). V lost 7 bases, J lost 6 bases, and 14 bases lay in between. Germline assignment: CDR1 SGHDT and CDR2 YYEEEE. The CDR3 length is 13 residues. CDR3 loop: CASAVGTLNEQFF. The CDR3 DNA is TGTGCCAGCGCGGTGGGGACCCTCAATGAGCAGTTCTTC.

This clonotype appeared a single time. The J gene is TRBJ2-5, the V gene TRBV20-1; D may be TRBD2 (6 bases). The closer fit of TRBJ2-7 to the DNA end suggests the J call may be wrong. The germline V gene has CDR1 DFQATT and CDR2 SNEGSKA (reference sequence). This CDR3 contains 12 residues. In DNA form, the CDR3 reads TGCAGTGCTAGAAGACTAGAATACGAGCAGTACTTC. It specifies CSARRLEYEQYF.

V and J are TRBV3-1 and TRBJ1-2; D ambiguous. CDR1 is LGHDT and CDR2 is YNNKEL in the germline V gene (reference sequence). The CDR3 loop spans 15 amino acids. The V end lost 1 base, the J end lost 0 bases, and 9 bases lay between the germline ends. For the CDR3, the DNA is TGTGCCAGCAGCCAAGGACTGACTGCTAACTATGGCTACACCTTC. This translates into CASSQGLTANYGYTF.

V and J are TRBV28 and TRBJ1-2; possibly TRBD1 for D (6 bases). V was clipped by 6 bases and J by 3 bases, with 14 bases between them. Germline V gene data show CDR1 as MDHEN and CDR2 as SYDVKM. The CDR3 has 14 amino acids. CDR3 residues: CASRTTGGDYGYTF. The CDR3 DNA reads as TGTGCCAGCAGGACCACCGGGGGCGACTATGGCTACACCTTC.

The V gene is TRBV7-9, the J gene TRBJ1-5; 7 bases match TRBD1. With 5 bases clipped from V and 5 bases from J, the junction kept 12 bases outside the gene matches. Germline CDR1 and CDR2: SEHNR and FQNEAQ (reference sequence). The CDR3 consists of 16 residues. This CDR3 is CASSLGGGDRHQPQHF. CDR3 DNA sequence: TGTGCCAGCAGCCTAGGAGGCGGGGACAGACATCAGCCCCAGCATTTT.

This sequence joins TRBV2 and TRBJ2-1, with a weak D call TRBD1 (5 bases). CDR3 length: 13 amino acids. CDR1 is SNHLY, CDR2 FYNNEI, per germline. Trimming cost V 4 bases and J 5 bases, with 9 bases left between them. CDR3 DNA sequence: TGTGCCAGCAGTGGGATACAGGACAATGAGCAGTTCTTC. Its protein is CASSGIQDNEQFF.

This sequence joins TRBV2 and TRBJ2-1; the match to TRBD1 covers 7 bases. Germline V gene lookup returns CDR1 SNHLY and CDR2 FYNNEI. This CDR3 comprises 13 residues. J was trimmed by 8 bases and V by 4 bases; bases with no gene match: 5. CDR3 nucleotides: TGTGCCAGCAGTGGAATAGGGGGCGATGAGCAGTTCTTC. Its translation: CASSGIGGDEQFF. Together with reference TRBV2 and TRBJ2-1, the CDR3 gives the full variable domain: EPEVTQTPSHQVTQMGQEVILRCVPISNHLYFYWYRQILGQKVEFLVSFYNNEISEKSEIFDDQFSVERPDGSNFTLKIRSTKLEDSAMYFCASSGIGGDEQFFGPGTRLTVL.